Shown below are 22 T cell receptor beta chains from a single sample sequenced in a study of tumor-infiltrating lymphocytes in primary liver carcinoma. From around 520 ng of total RNA, TCR beta-specific cDNA was reverse-transcribed using a constant-region primer. Amplification in three nested multiplex PCR rounds with slightly modified ARM-PCR gave rise to TCR beta libraries. PCR rounds one and two used TRBV1-TRBV30 forward primers with a C-beta reverse primer for approximately 11 cycles each. TCRdb ran MiXCR on the multiplex PCR reads and lists one entry per CDR3 protein. The data contain 90,000 to 150,000 distinct CDR3 sequences, around two thirds of them seen just once; the ten biggest clones take up around 8.1%. Without any cell sorting, about 20-31 mg of bulk tissue yielded co-extracted RNA and DNA. The sequenced material came from tumor-adjacent normal liver tissue. All receptors come from a woman aged 60-75 years with primary liver carcinoma and hepatitis B virus infection.

The CDR3 sequence: CTISLSPGLAGKAFF. In DNA, the CDR3 is TGTACCATCAGTTTATCCCCCGGGCTTGCGGGGAAAGCTTTCTTT. V is TRBV12-3 or TRBV12-4 and J is TRBJ1-1, with D hard to call. The CDR3 is made up of 15 amino acids.

For this clonotype: One junction end does not reproduce the germline sequence, and a read error may be involved. The chain links TRBV6-5 to TRBJ2-7; D is uncertain. The CDR3 has 14 residues. Germline assignment: CDR1 MNHEY and CDR2 SVGAGI. The CDR3 DNA is TGTGCCAGCAATTACCAGAGGAGATCCCACGAGCAGTACTTC. Translation gives CASNYQRRSHEQYF.

The rearrangement uses TRBV4-2 and TRBJ1-2; D perhaps matches TRBD1 (6 bases). The CDR3 covers 15 residues. V was clipped by 0 bases and J by 7 bases, with 15 bases between them. Germline V lookup: CDR1 LGHNA, CDR2 YNFKEQ. The CDR3 here is CASSQEGGASFGYTF. The CDR3 DNA reads TGTGCCAGCAGCCAAGAAGGGGGTGCATCCTTTGGCTACACCTTC.

In regard to this clonotype: A read error may explain this, as a much larger clone is one base away. V and J are TRBV5-1 and TRBJ1-2, with D unresolved. The CDR3 is 16 residues long. Germline CDR1 and CDR2: SGHRS and YFSETQ. CDR3 coding DNA: TGCGCCAGCAGCTTGGGGCCGGGAACCCCGAACTATGGCTTCACCTTC. Protein sequence: CASSLGPGTPNYGFTF.

This clonotype was detected only once. The gene calls are TRBV6-5 and TRBJ2-3; maybe TRBD2 (5 bases). Between the trimmed V and J ends, which lost 5 bases and 5 bases, there was a span of 17 bases. The CDR3 length is 15 residues. The germline gives CDR1 MNHEY, CDR2 SVGAGI. The DNA of the CDR3 is TGTGCCAGCAGTCCACGGGCTGGAGGCATAGATACGCAGTATTTT. Translation: CASSPRAGGIDTQYF.

J is TRBJ2-5 and V is TRBV9; 10 positions agree with TRBD2. The ends lost 0 bases at V and 3 bases at J; junction bases unmatched: 5. The CDR3 consists of 16 residues. The germline gives CDR1 SGDLS, CDR2 YYNGEE. In nucleotides, the CDR3 is TGTGCCAGCAGCGTAGCTGCTAGCGGGAGAGAAGAGACCCAGTACTTC. Its translation: CASSVAASGREETQYF.

This clonotype has ten or more counts. This rearrangement joins TRBV12-3 or TRBV12-4 to TRBJ2-2; TRBD2 matches 13 bases. J lost 0 bases, V lost 8 bases, and 9 bases had no gene match. The CDR3 is 18 amino acids. As DNA, the CDR3 is TGTGCCAGCGGGGCGGGACTAGCGGGAAGTACGAACACCGGGGAGCTGTTTTTT. Its protein product is CASGAGLAGSTNTGELFF.

The V and J genes are TRBV6-4 and TRBJ2-1, with D possibly being TRBD2 (6 bases). Germline-derived CDR1 and CDR2 are MRHNA and SNTAGT. The length of the CDR3 is 16 residues. Between the trimmed V and J ends, which lost 2 bases and 8 bases, there was a span of 19 bases. CDR3 region: CASSDGSYGGVDEQFF. The CDR3, as DNA: TGTGCCAGCAGTGACGGTAGTTATGGCGGGGTCGATGAGCAGTTCTTC.

To note about this clonotype: One end of the junction fails to match germline, which may point to a read error. The J gene is TRBJ2-3, the V gene TRBV5-4; D not resolved. From germline, CDR1 is SGHNT and CDR2 YYREEE (reference sequence). There are 13 residues in the CDR3. CDR3 DNA sequence: TGTGCCAGCAGCATCCCGGCCGTCGATACGCGGTATTTT. This codes for CASSIPAVDTRYF.

Details on this clonotype: At one of its ends the junction is not consistent with the germline gene, which may arise from a read error. V is TRBV19 and J is TRBJ2-1, with a possible D match to TRBD1 (5 bases). CDR1 LNHDA and CDR2 SQIVND come from the germline V gene (reference sequence). The CDR3 covers 15 residues. The CDR3 loop reads CDSSIVTDIYNEQFF. In nucleotides, the CDR3 is TGTGACAGTAGTATAGTGACAGACATCTACAATGAGCAGTTCTTC.

Turning to this clonotype: At one boundary the junction diverges from the germline segment, which might be a read error. This chain joins TRBV29-1 and TRBJ2-1; 11 bases line up with TRBD2. Germline CDR1 reads SQVTM; CDR2 reads ANQGSEA. This CDR3 comprises 16 residues. DNA of the CDR3: TGCAGCCCTGGGGGCACCGGGACTAGCGGCTACAACGAGCAGTTCTTC. This translates into CSPGGTGTSGYNEQFF.

This clonotype was observed at least ten times. This sequence joins TRBV6-2 or TRBV6-3 and TRBJ2-1; D is perhaps TRBD1 or TRBD2 (5 bases each). This CDR3 is built from 16 residues. Germline V gene data show CDR1 as MNHEY and CDR2 as SVGEGT. The V gene lost 6 bases and the J gene lost 2 bases, with 17 bases spanning the gap. The CDR3 here is CASRFGMGRTYNEQFF. The CDR3 region has the DNA TGTGCCAGCAGATTTGGCATGGGACGAACCTACAATGAGCAGTTCTTC.

This chain joins TRBV28 and TRBJ2-3, with D unclear. Germline V lookup: CDR1 MDHEN, CDR2 SYDVKM. The V and J ends lost 1 base and 4 bases respectively, with 6 bases between them. This CDR3 has 13 residues. As DNA, the CDR3 is TGTGCCAGCAGTTTATTCGCCGCAGATACGCAGTATTTT. This gives the protein CASSLFAADTQYF.

This clonotype was seen ten or more times. The chain employs TRBV28 and TRBJ1-4; D is ambiguous. Between the trimmed V and J ends, which lost 7 bases and 7 bases, there was a span of 16 bases. Per germline, CDR1 MDHEN and CDR2 SYDVKM. The CDR3 totals 14 residues. The CDR3 region is CASNNPRGFEKLFF. The CDR3 bases are TGTGCCAGCAACAACCCGCGGGGATTTGAAAAACTGTTTTTT.

With respect to this clonotype: A much larger clone sits a single nucleotide away, making a read error possible. The final CDR3 position lacks the conserved phenylalanine or tryptophan, pointing to a likely read error. The chain uses TRBV28 and TRBJ1-1; maybe TRBD1 (5 bases). Trimming removed 5 bases at V and 8 bases at J, with 12 bases between. The CDR3 has 12 amino acids. Per the germline V gene, CDR1 is MDHEN and CDR2 is SYDVKM. The CDR3, as DNA: TGTGCCAGCAGTACCGGGACGCCCGAAGCTTTCTTA. Protein product: CASSTGTPEAFL.

This clonotype was seen at least ten times. The rearrangement joins TRBV14 to TRBJ2-1; no definite D call. The germline V gene encodes CDR1 SGHDN and CDR2 FVKESK. This CDR3 has 14 residues. V was shortened by 2 bases and J by 9 bases, with 14 bases between the two germline ends. In nucleotides, the CDR3 is TGTGCCAGCAGCCAACGGTTGGGGTATGTTGAGCAGTTCTTC. As protein: CASSQRLGYVEQFF.

In regard to this clonotype: A read error is possible here, since a much larger clone lies one base away. The V and J genes are TRBV7-9 and TRBJ2-5; the D gene could be TRBD1 or TRBD2 (6 bases each). Germline V gene lookup returns CDR1 SEHNR and CDR2 FQNEAQ (reference sequence). The CDR3 length is 16 residues. Trimming took off 4 bases at V and 6 bases at J, with 21 bases between the two ends. The DNA for the CDR3 is TGTGCCAGCAGCTCGCTCGACTACCAAGGGGGGAAGACCCAGTACTTC. The encoded protein is CASSSLDYQGGKTQYF.

The chain joins TRBV2 to TRBJ1-6; weak D call: TRBD1 (6 bases). Germline V gene lookup returns CDR1 SNHLY and CDR2 FYNNEI. The CDR3 has 14 residues. For the CDR3, the DNA is TGTACCACCTGTGATAAGACAGGAGACTCACCCCTCCACTTT. This encodes CTTCDKTGDSPLHF.

The table lists this clonotype with a few counts. The chain uses TRBV30 and TRBJ2-1; TRBD2 aligns across 12 bases. Per the germline V gene, CDR1 is GTSNPN and CDR2 is SVGIG (reference sequence). The CDR3 spans 16 residues. J lost 7 bases, V lost 0 bases, and 7 bases had no gene match. DNA for the CDR3: TGTGCCTGGAGTGTACTAGCGGGAGGAGTTGGGAATGAGCAGTTCTTC. This translates into CAWSVLAGGVGNEQFF.

Of note for this clonotype: One end of the junction fails to match germline, which may point to a read error. The rearrangement joins TRBV4-2 to TRBJ2-2; D is tentatively TRBD1 or TRBD2 (5 bases each). The length of the CDR3 is 11 residues. The germline V gene encodes CDR1 LGHNA and CDR2 YNFKEQ. In nucleotides, the CDR3 is TGTCCCAGCAGCCAAGTAGGGGAGCTGCTTTTT. As protein: CPSSQVGELLF.

This clonotype appeared a few times. This chain links TRBV2 with TRBJ2-7, with D possibly called TRBD1 or TRBD2 (5 bases each). V lost 7 bases, J lost 7 bases, and 20 bases lay in between. Germline CDR1 reads SNHLY; CDR2 reads FYNNEI. The CDR3 has 14 residues. CDR3 region: CASIKGDGRGEQYF. The CDR3, as DNA: TGTGCCAGCATCAAAGGGGACGGCCGTGGGGAGCAGTACTTC.

Only a few counts were recorded for this clonotype. One end of the junction is discordant with germline, which a read error may explain. The chain joins TRBV29-1 to TRBJ1-4; D not certain. The CDR3 contains 13 residues. Germline lookup yields CDR1 SQVTM and CDR2 ANQGSEA. The CDR3 coding sequence is TGCAGCGTTGAACGGGAGACTAATGAAGAACTGTTCTTT. This encodes CSVERETNEELFF.